The clone carrying this T cell receptor (beta chain) was observed once. The data are from a study of T cell responses to AZD1222 COVID-19 vaccine. TCRdb keeps only in-frame clones here, not all; method: immunoSEQ multiplex PCR. Of approximately 180,000 clones listed, about 93% were seen once; the top ten hold around 0.93%. Trimming stripped 3 bases from V and 5 bases from J, with 20 bases between. The length of the CDR3 is 16 residues. From germline, CDR1 is MDHEN and CDR2 SYDVKM. The V gene is TRBV28, the J gene TRBJ2-7; TRBD1 or TRBD2 may be the D gene (5 bases each). This receptor was obtained from an adult who received the MenACWY meningococcal vaccine as a control. The specimen was peripheral blood, collected 28 days after the second dose of the MenACWY control vaccine. CDR3 nucleotide sequence: TGTGCCAGCAGTTTTGGATCGAGGGGAAGTAATAACGAGCAGTACTTC. Amino acid sequence: CASSFGSRGSNNEQYF. Looking up the rest from reference TRBV28 and TRBJ2-7 gives the full variable domain: DVKVTQSSRYLVKRTGEKVFLECVQDMDHENMFWYRQDPGLGLRLIYFSYDVKMKEKGDIPEGYSVSREKKERFSLILESASTNQTSMYLCASSFGSRGSNNEQYFGPGTRLTVT.